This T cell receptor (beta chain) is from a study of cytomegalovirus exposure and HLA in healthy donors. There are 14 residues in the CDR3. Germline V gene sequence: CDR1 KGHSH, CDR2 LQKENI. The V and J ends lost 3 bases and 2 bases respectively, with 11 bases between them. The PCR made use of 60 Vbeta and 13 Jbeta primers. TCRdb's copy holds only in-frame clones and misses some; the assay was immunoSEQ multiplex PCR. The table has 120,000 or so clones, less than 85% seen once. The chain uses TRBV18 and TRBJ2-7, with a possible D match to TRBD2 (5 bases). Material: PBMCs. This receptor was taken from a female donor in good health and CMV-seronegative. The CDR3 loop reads CASSPPEVPYEQYF. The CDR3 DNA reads TGTGCCAGCTCACCCCCGGAGGTTCCCTACGAGCAGTACTTC.